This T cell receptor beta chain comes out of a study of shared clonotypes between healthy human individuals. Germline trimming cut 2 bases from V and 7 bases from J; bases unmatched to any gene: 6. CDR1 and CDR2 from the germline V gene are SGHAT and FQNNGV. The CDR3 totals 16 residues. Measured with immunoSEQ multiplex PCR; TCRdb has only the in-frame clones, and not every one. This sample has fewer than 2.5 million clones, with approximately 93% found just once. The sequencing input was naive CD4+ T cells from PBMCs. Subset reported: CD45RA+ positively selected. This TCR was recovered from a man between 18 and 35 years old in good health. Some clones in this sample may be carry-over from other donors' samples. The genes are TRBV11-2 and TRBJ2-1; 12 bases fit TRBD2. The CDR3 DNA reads TGTGCCAGCAGCTTAAGACTAGCGGGAGTCAGGAATGAGCAGTTCTTC. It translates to CASSLRLAGVRNEQFF.